This is a list of T cell receptor beta chains from one sample in a study of T cells in Graves' hyperthyroidism and ophthalmopathy. TCRdb redid the calling of the multiplex PCR reads with MiXCR, one entry per CDR3 protein. Of a few hundred thousand distinct CDR3 sequences in the sample, around 14% were seen once. The material sequenced was blood. The receptors were sampled from a woman aged 25 to 39 with Graves' hyperthyroidism. Each CDR3 is given with its conserved first and last residue. The D gene is left open where the match is weak. Expanded clones are given a class, and other clones once, few, many or no size at all.

TRBJ2-7	NA	TRBV28	14	many	TGTGCCAGCAGTTTCGCAGGGGACCAACTGGAGCAGTACTTC	CASSFAGDQLEQYF
TRBJ2-5	TRBD1	TRBV27	15	many	TGTGCCAGCAGAGTAGGGACAGCTACATTAGAGACCCAGTACTTC	CASRVGTATLETQYF
TRBJ2-5	TRBD2	TRBV5-1	12	NA	TGCGCCAGCAGGTCTAGCGGGGAGACCCAGTACTTC	CASRSSGETQYF
TRBJ2-2	TRBD2	TRBV11-2	17	NA	TGTGCCAGCAGCTCACTAGCGGGAGGGAGGTACACCGGGGAGCTGTTTTTT	CASSSLAGGRYTGELFF
TRBJ2-1	TRBD2	TRBV20-1	14	few	TGCAGTGCTCCCACCCGGCTAGCGGCCCAGGGGCAGTTCTTC	CSAPTRLAAQGQFF
TRBJ2-7	NA	TRBV4-1	18	many	TGCGCCAGCAGCCAAGATTTAGGAGGAGTTGAGAACTCCTACGAGCAGTACTTC	CASSQDLGGVENSYEQYF
TRBJ1-2	NA	TRBV28	12	many	TGTGCCAGCAGTATGACAGTCTATGGCTACACCTTC	CASSMTVYGYTF
TRBJ2-4	NA	TRBV6-2/TRBV6-3	13	few	TGTGCCAGCAGTTACGGTGAGATAAGCATTCAGTACTTC	CASSYGEISIQYF
TRBJ2-7	NA	TRBV13	14	many	TGTGCCAGCGGCCGGGTCGGGACCCCCTACGAGCAGTACTTC	CASGRVGTPYEQYF
TRBJ1-4	NA	TRBV27	13	few	TGTGCCAGCAGTTGGGGGGTTAATGAAAAACTGTTTTTT	CASSWGVNEKLFF
TRBJ1-2	TRBD1	TRBV29-1	13	NA	TGCAGCGTAGGGACAGAATTAACCTATGGCTACACCTTC	CSVGTELTYGYTF
TRBJ2-1	TRBD2	TRBV12-3/TRBV12-4	17	many	TGTGCCAGCAGTTTAGCTGCAGGACTAGCGGGGGTCAATGAGCAGTTCTTC	CASSLAAGLAGVNEQFF
TRBJ1-1	NA	TRBV6-5	13	many	TGTGCCAGCAGTTACGAGGGAGGCACTGAAGCTTTCTTT	CASSYEGGTEAFF
TRBJ1-1	NA	TRBV5-1	12	few	TGCGCCAGCAGCCCAGGGCTAGCTGAAGCTTTCTTT	CASSPGLAEAFF
TRBJ1-2	TRBD1	TRBV6-2/TRBV6-3	13	NA	TGTGCCAGCAGGGACAGGGGAAGCTATGGCTACACCTTC	CASRDRGSYGYTF
TRBJ2-7	TRBD1	TRBV28	14	many	TGTGCCAGTAACCGGGACAGGGCCTCCTACGAGCAGTACTTC	CASNRDRASYEQYF
TRBJ1-2	TRBD1	TRBV18	15	many	TGTGCCAGCTCCCAGGAGACAGGGGGAGTCTATGGCTACACCTTC	CASSQETGGVYGYTF
TRBJ2-1	NA	TRBV18	14	few	TGTGCCAGTAGAACTACACGCTCCTACAATGAGCAGTTCTTC	CASRTTRSYNEQFF
TRBJ2-5	TRBD1	TRBV5-1	14	few	TGCGCCAGCAGCTCGACAGGGGGCGTAGAGACCCAGTACTTC	CASSSTGGVETQYF
TRBJ2-1	TRBD2	TRBV4-1	16	few	TGCGCCAGCAGCCAGTCGGCGGCGGGAGGGCCGAATGAGCAGTTCTTC	CASSQSAAGGPNEQFF
TRBJ2-1	NA	TRBV18	14	few	TGTGCCAGCTCACTCAAACAGGGGGGGAATGAGCAGTTCTTC	CASSLKQGGNEQFF
TRBJ2-5	TRBD1	TRBV24-1	18	many	TGTGCCACCAGTGACCGAGGAACAGGGGGCCCAACCGAAGAGACCCAGTACTTC	CATSDRGTGGPTEETQYF
TRBJ2-2	TRBD1	TRBV30	13	many	TGTGCCTGGGACAGGGGTGGGACCGGGGAGCTGTTTTTT	CAWDRGGTGELFF
TRBJ1-4	TRBD1	TRBV18	15	NA	TGTGCCAGCTCACAGGGGACAGGGGGCCAGGAAAAACTGTTTTTT	CASSQGTGGQEKLFF
TRBJ2-3	NA	TRBV5-1	15	NA	TGCGCCAGCAGCCGAGGGTTGGAGGCCACAGATACGCAGTATTTT	CASSRGLEATDTQYF